Shown below are 5 T cell receptor beta chains from a single sample sequenced in a study of T cell responses to AZD1222 COVID-19 vaccine. Sequencing used immunoSEQ multiplex PCR; TCRdb keeps in-frame clones, though not all of them. The sample shows tens of thousands of clones, about nine tenths of them seen only once. This sample comprised peripheral blood, obtained 28 days after the second AZD1222 dose. Receptor source: an adult who received the AZD1222 COVID-19 vaccine.

This chain joins TRBV9 and TRBJ2-2, with 9 bases fitting TRBD2. CDR3 size: 15 residues. Germline V CDR1 and CDR2: SGDLS, YYNGEE. V shed 5 bases, J shed 3 bases, and the junction held 5 bases outside the gene matches. CDR3: CASSWAGGDTGELFF. The CDR3 DNA is TGTGCCAGCAGTTGGGCGGGAGGGGACACCGGGGAGCTGTTTTTT.

The CDR3 loop is CASSLMTGNYGYTF. As DNA, the CDR3 is TGTGCCAGCAGCTTAATGACAGGGAACTATGGCTACACCTTC. The chain employs TRBV7-9 and TRBJ1-2, with 7 bases aligning to TRBD1. The CDR3 is 14 residues long. CDR1 is SEHNR and CDR2 is FQNEAQ in the germline V gene (reference sequence). The V segment lost 2 bases and the J segment 2 bases; nucleotides outside the gene matches: 2.

The table lists this clone with a count of one. The CDR3 here is CASCVYSDNQPQHF. The CDR3 DNA is TGTGCCAGCTGCGTGTATTCGGATAATCAGCCCCAGCATTTT. The rearrangement joins TRBV18 to TRBJ1-5; D is undetermined. The germline V gene has CDR1 KGHSH and CDR2 LQKENI. V lost 7 bases, J lost 4 bases, and 14 bases lay in between. The CDR3 spans 14 residues.

CDR3 in DNA: TGTGCCAGTAGTATGGTCGGGAGCTCCTACAATGAGCAGTTCTTC. Protein sequence: CASSMVGSSYNEQFF. V and J are TRBV19 and TRBJ2-1; maybe TRBD2 (6 bases). Germline V gene data show CDR1 as LNHDA and CDR2 as SQIVND (reference sequence). V was clipped by 3 bases and J by 0 bases, with 9 bases between them. This CDR3 comprises 15 residues.

The gene calls are TRBV7-2 and TRBJ1-2; D is ambiguous. Trimming stripped 5 bases from V and 2 bases from J, with 12 bases between. Looked up from germline, CDR1 is SGHTA and CDR2 is FQGNSA. There are 14 residues in the CDR3. The CDR3 nucleotides are TGTGCCAGCAGCCCGGCCTCGAGCAACTATGGCTACACCTTC. Translation: CASSPASSNYGYTF.